This is a list of T cell receptor beta chains from one sample in a study of tumor-infiltrating lymphocytes in primary liver carcinoma. TCRdb redid the calling of the multiplex PCR reads with MiXCR, one entry per CDR3 protein. This sample has some 94,000 distinct CDR3 sequences, with roughly 69% found just once. Sequenced: liver tumor tissue from sampling region 5. The receptors were gathered from a woman aged 60 to 75 with primary liver carcinoma and hepatitis B virus infection. Both conserved end residues are part of each CDR3. The order of the fields is D gene, clone size, J gene, V gene, CDR3 protein, CDR3 DNA. The D gene is left open where the match is weak. Clone size is stated in some rows and not others, as once, few, many or a class when expanded.

D gene: TRBD1
clone size: NA
J gene: TRBJ1-1
V gene: TRBV20-1
CDR3 protein: CSADREMVMNTEAFF
CDR3 DNA: TGCAGTGCCGACAGGGAAATGGTCATGAACACTGAAGCTTTCTTT

D gene: TRBD2
clone size: NA
J gene: TRBJ2-2
V gene: TRBV15
CDR3 protein: CATSTRGLGLAGGWGTTGELFF
CDR3 DNA: TGTGCCACCAGCACGCGAGGTTTGGGACTAGCGGGAGGATGGGGGACAACCGGGGAGCTGTTTTTT

D gene: NA
clone size: NA
J gene: TRBJ1-1
V gene: TRBV19
CDR3 protein: CASHTDRASTEALF
CDR3 DNA: TGTGCCAGTCACACCGACCGGGCGAGCACTGAAGCTTTATTT

D gene: NA
clone size: few
J gene: TRBJ2-7
V gene: TRBV10-3
CDR3 protein: CAISDYSYEQYF
CDR3 DNA: TGTGCCATCAGTGACTACTCCTACGAGCAGTACTTC

D gene: TRBD2
clone size: few
J gene: TRBJ2-2
V gene: TRBV6-2/TRBV6-3
CDR3 protein: CASSLPGSGRGTGELLF
CDR3 DNA: TGTGCCAGCAGCCTCCCAGGGAGCGGGAGGGGCACCGGGGAGCTGTTATTT

D gene: NA
clone size: many
J gene: TRBJ2-7
V gene: TRBV12-3/TRBV12-4
CDR3 protein: CASSLIPGRYEQYF
CDR3 DNA: TGTGCCAGCAGTTTGATTCCGGGGCGGTACGAGCAGTACTTC

D gene: NA
clone size: NA
J gene: TRBJ1-1
V gene: TRBV11-2
CDR3 protein: CASSFARGTEAIF
CDR3 DNA: NA

D gene: NA
clone size: NA
J gene: TRBJ1-2
V gene: TRBV7-8
CDR3 protein: CASSPQVGTGILYSYTF
CDR3 DNA: TGTGCCAGTAGCCCACAGGTCGGCACAGGGATCTTGTATAGCTACACCTTC

D gene: NA
clone size: NA
J gene: TRBJ2-1
V gene: TRBV6-5
CDR3 protein: CASSLRWSEQSF
CDR3 DNA: TGTGCCAGCAGCCTTAGATGGAGTGAGCAGTCCTTC

D gene: NA
clone size: NA
J gene: TRBJ2-5
V gene: TRBV5-1
CDR3 protein: CASSLRGRETQYF
CDR3 DNA: TGCGCCAGCAGCTTGAGAGGGAGAGAGACCCAATACTTC

D gene: NA
clone size: NA
J gene: TRBJ2-3
V gene: TRBV11-2
CDR3 protein: CASGLRRENTQYF
CDR3 DNA: TGTGCCAGCGGCCTGCGACGGGAGAACACGCAGTATTTT

D gene: NA
clone size: NA
J gene: TRBJ2-4
V gene: TRBV7-8
CDR3 protein: CASSLLDRRAENIQYF
CDR3 DNA: TGTGCCAGCAGCTTATTGGACAGGAGGGCCGAGAACATTCAGTACTTC

D gene: NA
clone size: NA
J gene: TRBJ2-7
V gene: TRBV11-2
CDR3 protein: CATSFMGRYEQYF
CDR3 DNA: TGTGCCACCAGCTTCATGGGTCGCTACGAGCAGTACTTC

D gene: TRBD2
clone size: NA
J gene: TRBJ2-7
V gene: TRBV7-8
CDR3 protein: CASISLGLAVYYEQYF
CDR3 DNA: TGTGCCAGCATCTCATTGGGGCTAGCGGTTTACTACGAGCAGTACTTC

D gene: NA
clone size: NA
J gene: TRBJ1-6
V gene: TRBV11-2
CDR3 protein: CASSLPFGSPFHF
CDR3 DNA: TGTGCCAGCAGCCTCCCTTTTGGCTCACCCTTCCACTTT

D gene: NA
clone size: many
J gene: TRBJ2-3
V gene: TRBV28
CDR3 protein: CASSFGGFSTDTQYF
CDR3 DNA: TGTGCCAGCAGTTTTGGGGGGTTCAGCACAGATACGCAGTATTTT

D gene: NA
clone size: many
J gene: TRBJ2-7
V gene: TRBV7-9
CDR3 protein: CASSLAGSRNEQYF
CDR3 DNA: TGTGCCAGCAGCTTAGCAGGGTCGAGGAACGAGCAGTACTTC

D gene: TRBD2
clone size: NA
J gene: TRBJ2-5
V gene: TRBV5-6
CDR3 protein: CASSSNIGLAGAETQHF
CDR3 DNA: TGTGCCAGCAGCTCGAATATCGGACTAGCGGGAGCAGAGACCCAGCACTTC

D gene: NA
clone size: many
J gene: TRBJ2-1
V gene: TRBV11-2
CDR3 protein: CASSLGRYNEQFF
CDR3 DNA: TGTGCCAGCAGCTTGGGCCGATACAATGAGCAGTTCTTC

D gene: TRBD2
clone size: NA
J gene: TRBJ2-7
V gene: TRBV6-5
CDR3 protein: CVNSYVAGGAYEQYF
CDR3 DNA: TGTGTCAACAGTTACGTAGCGGGAGGGGCTTACGAGCAGTACTTC

D gene: NA
clone size: NA
J gene: TRBJ2-7
V gene: TRBV6-2/TRBV6-3
CDR3 protein: CASSTPRWGIYEQYF
CDR3 DNA: TGTGCCAGCAGTACCCCGCGGTGGGGGATCTACGAACAGTACTTC

D gene: TRBD1
clone size: few
J gene: TRBJ1-1
V gene: TRBV7-3
CDR3 protein: CASSGTGRNTEAFF
CDR3 DNA: TGTGCCAGCAGCGGGACAGGGAGGAACACTGAAGCTTTCTTT

D gene: NA
clone size: few
J gene: TRBJ2-3
V gene: TRBV11-2
CDR3 protein: CASSLIGSSDTQYF
CDR3 DNA: TGTGCCAGCAGCTTAATTGGGAGCTCAGATACACAGTATTTT

D gene: TRBD1
clone size: many
J gene: TRBJ2-7
V gene: TRBV4-1
CDR3 protein: CASSQKPGQGPEQYF
CDR3 DNA: TGCGCCAGCAGCCAGAAACCGGGACAGGGCCCCGAGCAGTACTTC

D gene: TRBD1
clone size: NA
J gene: TRBJ1-1
V gene: TRBV6-1
CDR3 protein: CARSFLGQGAAEAFF
CDR3 DNA: TGCGCCAGAAGTTTTTTAGGACAGGGGGCTGCCGAAGCTTTCTTT

D gene: TRBD1
clone size: NA
J gene: TRBJ2-1
V gene: TRBV5-1
CDR3 protein: CASSLGTGGSYNEQLF
CDR3 DNA: TGCGCCAGTAGCTTGGGGACAGGGGGGTCCTACAATGAGCAGCTCTTC

D gene: TRBD1
clone size: NA
J gene: TRBJ1-2
V gene: TRBV6-1
CDR3 protein: CASTSGTGGYYAGSYTF
CDR3 DNA: TGTGCCAGCACCTCCGGGACAGGGGGATACTATGCTGGGAGCTACACCTTC

D gene: NA
clone size: NA
J gene: TRBJ2-7
V gene: TRBV6-5
CDR3 protein: CASSPQGCEQYF
CDR3 DNA: TGTGCCAGCAGTCCCCAGGGCTGCGAGCAGTACTTC

D gene: NA
clone size: medium-sized
J gene: TRBJ2-1
V gene: TRBV11-3
CDR3 protein: CASSVGYNEQFF
CDR3 DNA: TGTGCCAGCAGTGTGGGCTACAATGAGCAGTTCTTC

D gene: NA
clone size: NA
J gene: TRBJ2-3
V gene: TRBV11-3
CDR3 protein: CAGSLDPSSFAPFF
CDR3 DNA: TGTGCCGGCAGCTTAGATCCGTCCAGTTTCGCCCCCTTTTTC

D gene: TRBD1
clone size: NA
J gene: TRBJ2-5
V gene: TRBV11-1
CDR3 protein: CASSSSGTGYQETQYF
CDR3 DNA: TGTGCCAGCAGCTCCTCCGGGACAGGGTACCAAGAGACCCAGTACTTC

D gene: TRBD2
clone size: NA
J gene: TRBJ2-2
V gene: TRBV11-3
CDR3 protein: CATSAGDTREPFF
CDR3 DNA: TGTGCCACCTCAGCGGGAGACACCAGGGAGCCATTTTTT

D gene: NA
clone size: many
J gene: TRBJ1-5
V gene: TRBV6-6
CDR3 protein: CASSYPGEQPQHF
CDR3 DNA: TGTGCCAGCAGTTACCCAGGGGAGCAGCCCCAGCATTTT

D gene: NA
clone size: NA
J gene: TRBJ2-7
V gene: TRBV11-2
CDR3 protein: CASSLAVMTYEQYF
CDR3 DNA: TGTGCCAGCAGCTTAGCCGTGATGACCTACGAGCAATACTTC

D gene: NA
clone size: few
J gene: TRBJ2-1
V gene: TRBV11-1
CDR3 protein: CACSLGTANEQFF
CDR3 DNA: TGTGCCTGCAGCTTAGGGACTGCAAATGAGCAGTTCTTC

D gene: NA
clone size: NA
J gene: TRBJ2-2
V gene: TRBV7-9
CDR3 protein: CASGPQGTRANTGELFF
CDR3 DNA: TGTGCCAGCGGCCCCCAGGGGACAAGGGCGAACACCGGGGAGCTGTTTTTT

D gene: TRBD2
clone size: NA
J gene: TRBJ2-3
V gene: TRBV4-2
CDR3 protein: CASSQLPGRAGTDTQYF
CDR3 DNA: TGTGCTAGCAGCCAATTACCCGGGAGGGCGGGCACAGATACGCAGTATTTT

D gene: TRBD2
clone size: few
J gene: TRBJ2-1
V gene: TRBV12-3/TRBV12-4
CDR3 protein: CASTRARGDYNEHFF
CDR3 DNA: TGTGCCAGCACCCGAGCTCGGGGGGACTACAATGAGCACTTCTTC

D gene: NA
clone size: NA
J gene: TRBJ2-3
V gene: TRBV12-3/TRBV12-4
CDR3 protein: CARSLRVMGTDTQYF
CDR3 DNA: TGTGCCAGGAGTTTAAGGGTCATGGGCACAGATACGCAGTATTTT

D gene: NA
clone size: many
J gene: TRBJ1-5
V gene: TRBV5-5
CDR3 protein: CASSLALGGNQPQHF
CDR3 DNA: TGTGCCAGCAGCTTGGCCTTGGGTGGCAATCAGCCCCAGCATTTT

D gene: NA
clone size: NA
J gene: TRBJ2-3
V gene: TRBV4-1
CDR3 protein: CASSLSTAYTQYF
CDR3 DNA: TGCGCCAGCAGCCTCTCGACTGCATACACGCAGTATTTT

D gene: NA
clone size: many
J gene: TRBJ2-2
V gene: TRBV28
CDR3 protein: CASTRSTGELFF
CDR3 DNA: TGTGCCAGCACTCGGTCAACCGGGGAGCTGTTTTTT

D gene: NA
clone size: NA
J gene: TRBJ1-5
V gene: TRBV6-1
CDR3 protein: CASREDGGDNQPQHF
CDR3 DNA: TGTGCCAGCAGAGAAGACGGAGGAGACAATCAGCCCCAGCATTTT

D gene: NA
clone size: NA
J gene: TRBJ1-5
V gene: TRBV11-2
CDR3 protein: CAGSLVGSNNQPQHF
CDR3 DNA: TGTGCCGGCAGTTTAGTGGGCAGCAACAATCAGCCCCAGCATTTT

D gene: TRBD1
clone size: many
J gene: TRBJ1-1
V gene: TRBV6-1
CDR3 protein: CASRWTGKNTEAFF
CDR3 DNA: TGTGCCAGCAGATGGACAGGGAAGAACACTGAAGCTTTCTTT

D gene: TRBD1
clone size: NA
J gene: TRBJ2-7
V gene: TRBV12-3/TRBV12-4
CDR3 protein: CASCFSDRGGEQYF
CDR3 DNA: TGTGCCAGCTGTTTCTCGGACAGGGGGGGCGAGCAATACTTC